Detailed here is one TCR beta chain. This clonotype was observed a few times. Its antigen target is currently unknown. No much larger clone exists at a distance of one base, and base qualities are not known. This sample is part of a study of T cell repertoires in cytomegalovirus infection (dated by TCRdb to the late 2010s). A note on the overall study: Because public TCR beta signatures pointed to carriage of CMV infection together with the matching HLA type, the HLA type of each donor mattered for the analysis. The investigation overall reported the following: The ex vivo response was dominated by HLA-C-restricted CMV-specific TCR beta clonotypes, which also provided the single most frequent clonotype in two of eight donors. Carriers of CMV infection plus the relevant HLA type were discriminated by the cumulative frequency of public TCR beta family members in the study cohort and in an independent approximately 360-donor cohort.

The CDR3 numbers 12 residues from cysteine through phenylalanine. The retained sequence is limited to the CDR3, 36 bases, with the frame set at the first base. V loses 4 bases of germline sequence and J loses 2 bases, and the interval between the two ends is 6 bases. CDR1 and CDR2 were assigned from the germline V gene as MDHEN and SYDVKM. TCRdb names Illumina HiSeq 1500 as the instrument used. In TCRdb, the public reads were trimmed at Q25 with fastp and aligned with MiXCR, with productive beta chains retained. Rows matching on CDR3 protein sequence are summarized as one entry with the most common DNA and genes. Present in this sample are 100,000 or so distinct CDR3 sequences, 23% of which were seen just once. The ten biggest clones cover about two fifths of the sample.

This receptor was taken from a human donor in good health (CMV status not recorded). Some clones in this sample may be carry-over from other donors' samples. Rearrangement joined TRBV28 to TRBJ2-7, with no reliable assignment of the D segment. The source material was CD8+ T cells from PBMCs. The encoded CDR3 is CASSYRPYEQYF. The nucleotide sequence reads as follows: TGTGCCAGCAGTTACAGACCCTACGAGCAGTACTTC.